These 13 T cell receptor beta chains came from one sample sequenced in a study of PD-1 blockade in mismatch repair-deficient tumors. TCRdb keeps only in-frame clones here, not all; method: immunoSEQ multiplex PCR. The repertoire includes about 130,000 clones, roughly 90% of them detected once, and over 9.5% sits in the top ten. The sequencing used peripheral blood, collected about 17 months after starting pembrolizumab. These receptors were collected from an adult with mismatch repair-deficient cancer.

This chain connects TRBV9 to TRBJ2-7; possible D gene TRBD2, 6 bases. From germline, CDR1 is SGDLS and CDR2 YYNGEE. This CDR3 has 15 amino acids. Trimming stripped 0 bases from V and 2 bases from J, with 12 bases between. This CDR3 reads CASSVGGGTTYEQYF. Written as DNA, the CDR3 is TGTGCCAGCAGCGTAGGGGGCGGGACCACCTACGAGCAGTACTTC.

This clone appeared a single time. The chain carries TRBV6-4 and TRBJ2-5; D gene uncertain. Trimming shortened V by 6 bases and J by 4 bases, and 12 bases separated the two germline ends. CDR1 and CDR2 from the germline V gene are MRHNA and SNTAGT. The CDR3 is 13 residues long. This chain's CDR3 is CASSRTLGETQYF. The DNA for the CDR3 is TGTGCCAGCAGCAGGACGTTGGGAGAGACCCAGTACTTC.

This chain joins TRBV5-1 and TRBJ2-1, with 8 bases matching TRBD2. Unmatched junction bases numbered 11, after V lost 4 bases and J lost 5 bases. This CDR3 is 16 amino acids long. Per the germline V gene, CDR1 is SGHRS and CDR2 is YFSETQ. CDR3 residues: CASSPRGTRGNNEQFF. In DNA, the CDR3 is TGCGCCAGCAGCCCGCGAGGGACTAGGGGCAACAATGAGCAGTTCTTC. The full variable domain, with the rest looked up from reference TRBV5-1 and TRBJ2-1, is KAGVTQTPRYLIKTRGQQVTLSCSPISGHRSVSWYQQTPGQGLQFLFEYFSETQRNKGNFPGRFSGRQFSNSRSEMNVSTLELGDSALYLCASSPRGTRGNNEQFFGPGTRLTVL.

The sample holds one count of this clone. This chain uses TRBV11-3 with TRBJ2-1; 9 positions match TRBD2. The V and J ends lost 1 base and 2 bases, in that order; junction bases with no gene match: 0. Germline V gene sequence: CDR1 SGHNT, CDR2 YENEEA. The CDR3 consists of 15 residues. The CDR3 spells CASSLGGRAYNEQFF. The CDR3 region has the DNA TGTGCCAGCAGCTTAGGCGGGAGGGCCTACAATGAGCAGTTCTTC.

The CDR3 sequence is CASSLGGEFGSYEQYF. CDR3 nucleotides: TGTGCCAGCAGCTTGGGCGGGGAGTTCGGCTCCTACGAGCAGTACTTC. V is TRBV7-8 and J is TRBJ2-7; weak D call: TRBD2 (6 bases). Germline V gives CDR1 SGHVS, CDR2 FQNEAQ. CDR3 length equals 16 residues. The ends were cut back, 3 bases at V and 0 bases at J, with 15 bases in the middle.

This chain connects TRBV10-3 to TRBJ1-4; no clear D gene. Trimming pared 2 bases from V and 0 bases from J, leaving 7 bases between. The germline V gene encodes CDR1 ENHRY and CDR2 SYGVKD. The CDR3 consists of 15 residues. The CDR3 nucleotides read TGTGCCATCAGTGAGGGGCAGACAACTAATGAAAAACTGTTTTTT. Protein sequence: CAISEGQTTNEKLFF.

The chain uses TRBV4-1 and TRBJ1-1, with 7 nucleotides matching TRBD1. This CDR3 has 14 amino acids. Germline V gene sequence: CDR1 MGHRA, CDR2 YSYEKL. V gave up 1 base and J gave up 5 bases; unmatched junction bases: 4. CDR3 residues: CASSQAGGVTEAFF. Here the CDR3 DNA reads TGCGCCAGCAGCCAAGCAGGGGGAGTTACTGAAGCTTTCTTT.

The chain joins TRBV19 to TRBJ1-4, with TRBD1 identical over 9 bases. This CDR3 spans 16 amino acids. The ends lost 1 base at V and 7 bases at J; junction bases unmatched: 7. Germline CDR1 and CDR2: LNHDA and SQIVND (reference sequence). CDR3 sequence reads: CASSIASGTGSEKLFF. Here the CDR3 DNA reads TGTGCCAGTAGTATAGCCTCCGGGACAGGGAGTGAAAAACTGTTTTTT.

This clone was observed many times. The rearrangement joins TRBV27 to TRBJ1-1; no clear D. Germline V gene data show CDR1 as MNHEY and CDR2 as SMNVEV (reference sequence). The CDR3 runs to 10 residues. V was trimmed by 10 bases and J by 6 bases, leaving 9 bases between them. DNA for the CDR3: TGTGCCACCACTCGTGCTGAAGCTTTCTTT. Amino acids: CATTRAEAFF.

The rearrangement joins TRBV7-9 to TRBJ2-6; D is uncertain. The length of the CDR3 is 18 residues. Germline V CDR1 and CDR2: SEHNR, FQNEAQ (reference sequence). The germline V and J ends were trimmed by 1 base and 0 bases, with 13 bases remaining between them. CDR3 amino acids: CASSLVLGLSSGANVLTF. DNA for the CDR3: TGTGCCAGCAGCTTAGTACTCGGCTTAAGCTCTGGGGCCAACGTCCTGACTTTC.

In its sample, this clone was seen once. V is TRBV28 and J is TRBJ2-7, with TRBD1 matching over 8 bases. With V trimmed by 5 bases and J by 3 bases, 9 bases remained unmatched. Per germline, CDR1 MDHEN and CDR2 SYDVKM. This CDR3 spans 15 amino acids. The CDR3 region is CASSPDRGHLYEQYF. The CDR3 DNA sequence: TGTGCCAGCAGTCCTGACAGGGGTCACCTCTACGAGCAGTACTTC.

The CDR3, as DNA: TGTGCCAGCAGCCTCCGGACAGGGGCCTTGTGGCCCCAGCATTTT. Translation gives CASSLRTGALWPQHF. The chain combines TRBV28 with TRBJ1-5; 9 bases map to TRBD1. There are 15 residues in the CDR3. V was clipped by 6 bases and J by 9 bases; unmatched bases: 12. Germline CDR1 MDHEN, CDR2 SYDVKM.

CDR3 nucleotide sequence: TGTGCCAGCAGAGACCAGGGGGTCGGAAACACCATATATTTT. It is translated as CASRDQGVGNTIYF. This chain uses TRBV6-1 with TRBJ1-3, with 7 bases fitting TRBD1. V lost 6 bases and J lost 4; bases outside the gene matches: 6. The CDR3 is 14 residues long. Germline V gene sequence: CDR1 MNHNS, CDR2 SASEGT.